These 9 T cell receptor beta chains were all obtained from the same sample, sequenced in a study of memory B cells and T cells in multiple sclerosis. Stimulus-free culture yielded autoproliferating CFSE-dim and non-proliferating CFSE-high T cells, each sequenced separately. Replicate wells were pooled after six to seven days of stimulus-free culture of some 55 million CFSE-labeled PBMCs. Clones were read by immunoSEQ multiplex PCR, and TCRdb kept only the in-frame ones, dropping some. This sample has about 32,000 clones, with about 82% found just once. Antigens for these TCRs are unknown. What was sequenced was PBMCs from blood kept in culture. The receptor source for this set is a human donor with multiple sclerosis.

This chain connects TRBV5-1 to TRBJ2-3; D unclear. With 3 bases removed from V and 0 bases from J, the gap between germline ends came to 11 bases. Per the germline V gene, CDR1 is SGHRS and CDR2 is YFSETQ. The CDR3 consists of 15 residues. CDR3 sequence: CASSSLGASTDTQYF. Here the CDR3 DNA reads TGCGCCAGCAGCTCTCTCGGCGCTAGCACAGATACGCAGTATTTT.

The chain uses TRBV7-3 and TRBJ2-1; 8 nucleotides align to TRBD2. Germline V CDR1 and CDR2: SGHTA, FQGTGA. The J segment lost 3 bases and the V segment lost 5 bases, leaving 9 bases of the junction unmatched. This CDR3 is 16 amino acids long. The CDR3 region is CASSREGLDRYNEQFF. The CDR3 DNA follows: TGTGCCAGCAGCCGGGAGGGACTAGACCGCTACAATGAGCAGTTCTTC.

In its sample, this clone was seen once. The chain recombines TRBV6-5 with TRBJ1-1, with 8 bases matching TRBD1. The germline V gene encodes CDR1 MNHEY and CDR2 SVGAGI. This CDR3 region has 14 residues. The V gene end was trimmed by 6 bases and the J gene end by 1 base; junction bases not matched to a gene: 4. The CDR3 DNA sequence: TGTGCCAGCAGCCTAGGACAGGGGAACACTGAAGCTTTCTTT. Its translation is CASSLGQGNTEAFF.

The CDR3 loop is CASNAGGNTIYF. The CDR3 nucleotides read TGTGCCAGCAATGCGGGTGGAAACACCATATATTTT. The V gene is TRBV6-1, the J gene TRBJ1-3; D unclear. Trimming removed 7 bases from V and 3 bases from J, with 7 bases in between. The CDR3 runs 12 residues. In germline, CDR1 is MNHNS, CDR2 SASEGT.

This chain connects TRBV5-6 to TRBJ1-1; D is unclear. The CDR3 is 11 amino acids. From germline, CDR1 is SGHDT and CDR2 YYEEEE. The germline V and J ends were trimmed by 0 bases and 10 bases, with 7 bases remaining between them. The chain's CDR3 is CASSLAGRAFF. CDR3 nucleotides: TGTGCCAGCAGCTTGGCCGGGAGAGCTTTCTTT.

The chain's CDR3 is CSATTGISYEQYF. For the CDR3, the DNA is TGCAGCGCTACGACAGGGATCTCCTACGAGCAGTACTTC. The V call is TRBV29-1, the J call TRBJ2-7; 7 bases are a match to TRBD1. The V segment lost 7 bases and the J segment 0 bases; nucleotides outside the gene matches: 6. The CDR3 runs to 13 residues. Germline-derived CDR1 and CDR2 are SQVTM and ANQGSEA.

The chain couples TRBV2 to TRBJ1-2, with 9 bases aligning to TRBD1. V shed 10 bases and J 3 bases; nucleotides not matched to a gene: 9. Germline CDR1 reads SNHLY; CDR2 reads FYNNEI. The CDR3 runs to 14 residues. The CDR3 here is CATFRQGGDYGYTF. The CDR3 region has the DNA TGTGCCACCTTCAGACAGGGGGGGGACTATGGCTACACCTTC.

The CDR3 region is CASSLGAAEGYEQYF. DNA for the CDR3: TGTGCCAGCAGCTTGGGTGCAGCGGAGGGCTACGAGCAGTACTTC. The rearrangement joins TRBV11-2 to TRBJ2-7; D might be TRBD2 (6 bases). V was clipped by 3 bases and J by 3 bases, with 15 bases between them. CDR1 and CDR2 (germline): SGHAT, FQNNGV. There are 15 residues in the CDR3.

The chain is built from TRBV5-6 and TRBJ1-2; the D gene is possibly TRBD1 (6 bases). Deletions cut 4 bases from V and 6 bases from J, with 13 bases between. Germline V gene data show CDR1 as SGHDT and CDR2 as YYEEEE. The CDR3 covers 13 residues. The CDR3 DNA sequence: TGTGCCAGCAGCCGAACCGGGACAAATGGCTACACCTTC. Amino acid sequence: CASSRTGTNGYTF.